The sequence of this TCR beta chain was determined in a study of blood T cell repertoires in COVID-19. About the study: Acute and convalescent COVID-19 specimens originated in the United States, Italy and Spain.

Methods used by the authors: Reference gene primer amplification gave estimated nucleated cell counts. Only in-frame clones appear in the TCRdb table, and some are missing; sequencing was by immunoSEQ multiplex PCR. The DNA gave D and trimming, while V, J and clone size come from that table. The sample yields approximately 300,000 clones, around 89% seen once. The germline V gene encodes CDR1 LNHDA and CDR2 SQIVND (reference sequence). J gave up 4 bases and V 3 bases, and 12 bases lay outside the gene matches. CDR3 size: 18 residues. The specimen sequenced was peripheral blood. This TCR derives from a young man who had recovered from COVID-19. V usage is TRBV19 and J usage is TRBJ2-3; 11 bases map to TRBD2. The CDR3 nucleotides are TGTGCCAGTAGTATGAGGCTAGCGGGGGGACCAAACCCAGATACGCAGTATTTT. This encodes CASSMRLAGGPNPDTQYF.